This TCR beta chain was obtained from a study of regulatory T cells in long-lasting Graves disease. General observations from the study: Newly diagnosed Graves' patients had higher TCR diversity than persistent ones. Fewer public clonotypes were shared by new patients (over 950) than by persistent patients (2,741).

Construction of the TCR beta libraries employed iRepertoire HTBI primers in conjunction with Arm-PCR of CDR3 regions. Per the study methods: Across the samples, identification revealed around 65 TRBV and about 15 TRBJ segments. TCRdb reanalysed the multiplex PCR reads using MiXCR and keeps one entry per CDR3 protein. TCRdb's processing, not the study's, gives the V and J calls here. Of roughly 490,000 distinct CDR3 sequences listed, 22% are singletons. This clonotype was seen at least ten times. As yet, its antigen is unknown. Time point in this sample: persistent/refractory GD, antithyroid drugs over 5 years with positive TRAb. From RNA extracted from PBMCs, the TCR library was made. The input for sequencing was peripheral blood mononuclear cells (PBMCs), taken when the disease was refractory, from a patient treated with antithyroid drugs. The receptor comes from a female donor with Graves disease.

For the CDR3, the DNA is TGCGCCAGCAGCTTGAGTCGATTCAGCTATGGCTACACCTTC. As protein: CASSLSRFSYGYTF. V usage is TRBV5-1 and J usage is TRBJ1-2; D unclear. This CDR3 has 14 residues. V lost 1 base and J 4 bases, leaving 11 bases between the germline ends. The germline CDR1 and CDR2 sequences are SGHRS and YFSETQ. Based on the CDR3 plus reference TRBV5-1 and TRBJ1-2, the full variable domain is KAGVTQTPRYLIKTRGQQVTLSCSPISGHRSVSWYQQTPGQGLQFLFEYFSETQRNKGNFPGRFSGRQFSNSRSEMNVSTLELGDSALYLCASSLSRFSYGYTFGSGTRLTVV.